The 9 T cell receptor beta chains listed next were all sequenced from one sample in a study of shared clonotypes between healthy human individuals. CD45RO-negative cells were positively selected for CCR7, leaving out terminally differentiated effector memory CD45RA+ cells. Sequencing used immunoSEQ multiplex PCR; TCRdb keeps in-frame clones, though not all of them. The sample includes hundreds of thousands of clones, 95% to 96% of them seen just once. The sample was naive CD8+ T cells sorted from blood. The receptors were sampled from a woman aged 25 to 39 in good health.

Remarks on this clone: An end of the junction differs from the germline gene, which may be a read error. The gene calls are TRBV2 and TRBJ2-7, with D possibly TRBD1 on 6 matching bases. Germline V CDR1 and CDR2: SNHLY, FYNNEI. The CDR3 totals 13 residues. CDR3 sequence reads: CACRKGVDYEQYF. DNA for the CDR3: TGTGCCTGCAGGAAGGGGGTAGACTACGAGCAGTACTTC.

This clone was recorded only once. The rearrangement links TRBV2 to TRBJ2-5; maybe TRBD2 (5 bases). From germline, CDR1 is SNHLY and CDR2 FYNNEI. V gave up 6 bases and J gave up 5 bases, with 13 bases separating them. The CDR3 contains 13 residues. In nucleotides, the CDR3 is TGTGCCAGCAGCCTTCCCTCGGGGGAGACCCAGTACTTC. Protein: CASSLPSGETQYF.

CDR3: CASQDGGSEQYF. In nucleotides, the CDR3 is TGCGCCAGCCAGGATGGAGGTAGCGAGCAGTACTTC. The genes are TRBV10-2 and TRBJ2-7; D may be TRBD2 (5 bases). The germline V and J ends were trimmed by 8 bases and 6 bases, with 14 bases remaining between them. The CDR3 has 12 residues. Germline V gene sequence: CDR1 WSHSY, CDR2 SAAADI.

The chain joins TRBV5-1 to TRBJ2-3, with D uncertain. This CDR3 comprises 14 residues. CDR1 and CDR2 (germline): SGHRS, YFSETQ. The V and J ends lost 4 bases and 6 bases respectively, with 15 bases between them. The CDR3 protein is CASSPPGPRDTQYF. The CDR3 DNA is TGCGCCAGCAGCCCTCCCGGACCCAGGGATACGCAGTATTTT.

The chain combines TRBV19 with TRBJ1-5; D not certain. Trimming shortened V by 3 bases and J by 7 bases, and 13 bases separated the two germline ends. CDR1 is LNHDA and CDR2 is SQIVND in the germline V gene (reference sequence). The CDR3 sequence is 14 residues long. CDR3 nucleotides: TGTGCCAGTAGTATTTGGGCCGACGGACAGCCCCAGCATTTT. It encodes CASSIWADGQPQHF.

The chain links TRBV7-9 to TRBJ2-7; no clear D gene. Trimming took 4 bases from V and 7 from J, leaving 14 bases between them. CDR1 is SEHNR, CDR2 FQNEAQ, per germline (reference sequence). CDR3 size: 13 residues. DNA of the CDR3: TGTGCCAGCAGCTCTCGACTCTCCTGGGAGCAGTACTTC. Translated: CASSSRLSWEQYF.

The chain joins TRBV20-1 to TRBJ2-1; D remains unclear. Trimming took off 6 bases at V and 8 bases at J, with 11 bases between the two ends. Germline values: CDR1 DFQATT, CDR2 SNEGSKA (reference sequence). There are 11 residues in the CDR3. The CDR3 bases are TGCAGTGCCATGGACCTCCATGAGCAGTTCTTC. This gives the protein CSAMDLHEQFF.

Written as DNA, the CDR3 is TGCGCCAGCAGCCAATACGTCACCGATCATAATGAAAAACTGTTTTTT. Translated: CASSQYVTDHNEKLFF. V gene TRBV4-1 combines with J gene TRBJ1-4, with D hard to call. Per the germline V gene, CDR1 is MGHRA and CDR2 is YSYEKL. V was pared by 2 bases and J by 4 bases, with 14 bases between. The CDR3 extends over 16 amino acids.

The CDR3 bases are TGTGCCAGCAGCTTAGATCCGGGGGAGTACTACGAGCAGTACTTC. The encoded protein is CASSLDPGEYYEQYF. The rearrangement uses TRBV11-2 and TRBJ2-7, with D tentatively TRBD2 (6 bases). The germline V gene encodes CDR1 SGHAT and CDR2 FQNNGV. Between the trimmed V and J ends, which lost 0 bases and 3 bases, there was a span of 12 bases. This CDR3 region has 15 residues.